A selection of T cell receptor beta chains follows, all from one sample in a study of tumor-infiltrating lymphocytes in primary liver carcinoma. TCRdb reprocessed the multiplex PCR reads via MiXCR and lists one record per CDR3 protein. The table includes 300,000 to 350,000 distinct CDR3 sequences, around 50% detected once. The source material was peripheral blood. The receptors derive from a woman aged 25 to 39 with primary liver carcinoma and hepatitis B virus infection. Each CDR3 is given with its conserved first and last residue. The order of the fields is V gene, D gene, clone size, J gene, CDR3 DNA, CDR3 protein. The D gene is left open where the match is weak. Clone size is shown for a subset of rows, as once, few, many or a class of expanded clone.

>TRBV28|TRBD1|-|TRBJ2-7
TGTGCCAGCAACCTGCAGACAGGGACCGTCGAGCAGTACTTC
CASNLQTGTVEQYF
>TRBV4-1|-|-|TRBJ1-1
TGCGCCAGCAGCCAAGTTGATTCTGGGGGTATCTTT
CASSQVDSGGIF
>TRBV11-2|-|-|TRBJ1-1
TGTGTCAGCAGCCCGGACGGCGGCACTGAAGTTTTCTTT
CVSSPDGGTEVFF
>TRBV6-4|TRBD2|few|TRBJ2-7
TGTGCCAGTGAGACTAGCGGGCCCTGCGCGGGCTCCTACGAGCAGTACTTC
CASETSGPCAGSYEQYF
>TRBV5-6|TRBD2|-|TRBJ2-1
TGTGCCAGCAGCTTGGTAGCGGGAGGTAAATGCAATGAGCAGTTCTTC
CASSLVAGGKCNEQFF
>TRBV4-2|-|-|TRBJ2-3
TGTGCCATCAGCCAAACGGGCAGGCAAAGGTATTTT
CAISQTGRQRYF
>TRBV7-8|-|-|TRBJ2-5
TGTGCCAGCAGCTCCCTGGGCAATCAAGAGACCCGGTACTTC
CASSSLGNQETRYF
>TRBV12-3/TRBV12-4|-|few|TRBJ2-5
TGTGCCAGCAGTTTATTTCTGACGAGGGCCGGAGAGACCCAGTACTTC
CASSLFLTRAGETQYF
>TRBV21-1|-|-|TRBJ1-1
TGTGCCAGCCCCTTGGGGGGGCAGTGGGACACTGAAGCTTTCTTT
CASPLGGQWDTEAFF
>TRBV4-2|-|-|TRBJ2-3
TGTGCCAGCAGCCAAGGAACTAGCACAGTTACGCAGTATTTT
CASSQGTSTVTQYF
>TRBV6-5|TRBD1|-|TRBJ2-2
TGTGCCAACACCTACGGGACAGTTCACACCGGGGAGCTGTTTTTT
CANTYGTVHTGELFF
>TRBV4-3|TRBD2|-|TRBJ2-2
TGCGCCAGCAGCCCGAACGGGAGGGCTTCCACCGGGGAGCTGTTTTTT
CASSPNGRASTGELFF
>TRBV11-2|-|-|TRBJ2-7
TGTGCCAGCAACTCCATCTATGAGCAGTACTTC
CASNSIYEQYF
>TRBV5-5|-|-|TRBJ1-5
TGTGCCAGCAGCTTATTCGCAGTTAATCAGCCCCAGCATTTT
CASSLFAVNQPQHF
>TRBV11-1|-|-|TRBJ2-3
TGTGCCAGCAATCCGCGGGTCTCTTGCACAGATACGCAGTATTTT
CASNPRVSCTDTQYF
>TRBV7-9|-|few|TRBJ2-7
TGTGCCAGCAGCCTTCGGGCGGAGGCTGCCTTC
CASSLRAEAAF
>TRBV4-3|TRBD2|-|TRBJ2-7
TGCGCCAGCAGCCAAGATGGGACTAGCGGACTCTACGAGCGGTACTTC
CASSQDGTSGLYERYF
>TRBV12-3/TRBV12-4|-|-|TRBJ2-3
TGTGCCAGCAATTTAGGGGGAGGGACGCAGTATTTT
CASNLGGGTQYF
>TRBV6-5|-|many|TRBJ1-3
TGTGCCAGCGTCTCTCAGAGCCCCAGGACCATATATTTT
CASVSQSPRTIYF
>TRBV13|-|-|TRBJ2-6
TGTGCCAGCAGCCCCGTTTCTTCTGGGGCCAGCGTCCTGACTTTC
CASSPVSSGASVLTF
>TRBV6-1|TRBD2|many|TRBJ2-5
TGTGCCAGCAGCCTAGCGGGAGGTGGTCAAGAGACCCAGTACTTC
CASSLAGGGQETQYF
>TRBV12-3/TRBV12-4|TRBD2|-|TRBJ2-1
TGTGCCAGCACGCGGACTAGCGGGAATAATGAGCAGTTCTTC
CASTRTSGNNEQFF
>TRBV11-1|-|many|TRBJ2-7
TGTGCCAGCAGCCGCTATCTTACAGGGACCCCGACCTACGAGCAGTACTTC
CASSRYLTGTPTYEQYF
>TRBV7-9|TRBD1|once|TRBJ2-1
TGTGCCAGCAGCTTAGGCGGGTCTGGAAGTACCAGGACAGGGTACCCCTTC
CASSLGGSGSTRTGYPF
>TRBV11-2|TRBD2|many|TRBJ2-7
TGTGCCAGCAGCCCTAGCGGGACCTACGAGCAGTACTTC
CASSPSGTYEQYF
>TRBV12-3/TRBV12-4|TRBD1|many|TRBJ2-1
TGTGCCAGCACTCTTCCGGGACAGTACAATGAGCAGTTCTTC
CASTLPGQYNEQFF
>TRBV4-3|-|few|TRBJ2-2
TGCGCCAGCAGCCAAGTATTAGCTTCCGGGGAGCTGTTTTTT
CASSQVLASGELFF
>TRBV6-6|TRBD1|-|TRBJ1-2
TGTGCCAGCGGTTCCGACAGGGTTAACTATGGCTACACCTTC
CASGSDRVNYGYTF
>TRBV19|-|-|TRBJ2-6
TGTGCCAGTAGTCGTTCTGGGGCCAACGTCCTGACTTTC
CASSRSGANVLTF
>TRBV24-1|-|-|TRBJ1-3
TGTGCCACCAGTGAAGTGATCGGCAGATCTGGAAACACCATATATTTT
CATSEVIGRSGNTIYF
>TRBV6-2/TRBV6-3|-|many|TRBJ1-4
TGTGCCAGCAGTAAGGACACTCCGGAAAAACTGTTTTTT
CASSKDTPEKLFF
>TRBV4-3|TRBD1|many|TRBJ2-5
TGCGCCAGCAGCCCAACAGGGGGGAGTGAGACCCAGTACTTC
CASSPTGGSETQYF
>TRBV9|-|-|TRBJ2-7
TGTGCCAGCAGCGTACAATTTCAGCGTGACGAGCAGTACTTC
CASSVQFQRDEQYF
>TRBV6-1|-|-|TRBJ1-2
TGTGCCAGCAGTGGATGGACAGATAACTATGACTACACCTTC
CASSGWTDNYDYTF
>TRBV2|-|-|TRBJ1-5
TGTGCCAGCAGTGTTTCACGGTTGGGAGGTAGCAATCAGCCCCAGCATTTT
CASSVSRLGGSNQPQHF
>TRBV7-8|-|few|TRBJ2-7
TGTGCCAGCAGCCCCCGAAGGACTTCGCCCGCTATAGGAGAGCAGTACTTC
CASSPRRTSPAIGEQYF
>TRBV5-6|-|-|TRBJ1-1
TGTGCCAGCAGCTCGCCCGGGGCTGAAGCTTTCTTT
CASSSPGAEAFF
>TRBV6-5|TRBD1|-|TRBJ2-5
TGTGCCAGCAGTGGGTGGACGGGACAGGGCATGAGTTACTCGGAGACCCAGTACTTC
CASSGWTGQGMSYSETQYF
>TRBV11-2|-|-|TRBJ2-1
TGTGTCAGCAGCTTTACCGGGGGGCTGGTAAATGGGCAGTTCTTC
CVSSFTGGLVNGQFF
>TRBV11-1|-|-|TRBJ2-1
TGTGTCAGCAGCTTATCGGGTGGACGAAGGGAGCAGTTCTTC
CVSSLSGGRREQFF
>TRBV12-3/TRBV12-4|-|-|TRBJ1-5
TGTACCAGCAGTACCACGGACAGCTTCAATCAGCCCCAACATTTT
CTSSTTDSFNQPQHF
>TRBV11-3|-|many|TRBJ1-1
TGTGCCAGCAGCTTGGGGGTTTCTGAAGCTTTCTTT
CASSLGVSEAFF
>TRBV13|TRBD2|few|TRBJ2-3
TGTGCCAGCAGTTCTGGTGGACTAGCGGGAGGGATAGGCGGAGATACGCAGTATTTT
CASSSGGLAGGIGGDTQYF
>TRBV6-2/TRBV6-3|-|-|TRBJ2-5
TGTGCCGGCAGTACCCTTTTGAAAAACCAAGAGACCCACTACTTC
CAGSTLLKNQETHYF
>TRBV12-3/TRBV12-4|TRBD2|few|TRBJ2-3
TGTGCCAGCAATGATAGCGGGATCAACACAGATACGCAGTATTTT
CASNDSGINTDTQYF
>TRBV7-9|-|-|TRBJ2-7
TGTGCCAGCAGCTTCCCGGGTGATGACGAGCAGTACTTC
CASSFPGDDEQYF
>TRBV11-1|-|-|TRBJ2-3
TGTGCCAGCAGCCATAGGTCTAGCACAGATACGCAGTATTTT
CASSHRSSTDTQYF
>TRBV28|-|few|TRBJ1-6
TGTGCCACAAAGGGGAGTTCACCCCTCCACTTT
CATKGSSPLHF
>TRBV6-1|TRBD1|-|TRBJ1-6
TGTGCCAGCATTCGGGACAGTGGAAGTTCACCCCTCCACTTT
CASIRDSGSSPLHF
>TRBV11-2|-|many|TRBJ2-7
TGTGCCAGCAGCTTAGGAATGGGACCCTACGAGCAGTACTTC
CASSLGMGPYEQYF
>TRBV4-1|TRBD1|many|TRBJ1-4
TGCGCCAGCAGCCAAGATCTAAAGGGGACAGGGGATCAAAAACTGTTTTTT
CASSQDLKGTGDQKLFF
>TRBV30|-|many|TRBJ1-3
TGTGCCTGGACCCGAGACAGCCACTCTGGAAACACCATATATTTT
CAWTRDSHSGNTIYF